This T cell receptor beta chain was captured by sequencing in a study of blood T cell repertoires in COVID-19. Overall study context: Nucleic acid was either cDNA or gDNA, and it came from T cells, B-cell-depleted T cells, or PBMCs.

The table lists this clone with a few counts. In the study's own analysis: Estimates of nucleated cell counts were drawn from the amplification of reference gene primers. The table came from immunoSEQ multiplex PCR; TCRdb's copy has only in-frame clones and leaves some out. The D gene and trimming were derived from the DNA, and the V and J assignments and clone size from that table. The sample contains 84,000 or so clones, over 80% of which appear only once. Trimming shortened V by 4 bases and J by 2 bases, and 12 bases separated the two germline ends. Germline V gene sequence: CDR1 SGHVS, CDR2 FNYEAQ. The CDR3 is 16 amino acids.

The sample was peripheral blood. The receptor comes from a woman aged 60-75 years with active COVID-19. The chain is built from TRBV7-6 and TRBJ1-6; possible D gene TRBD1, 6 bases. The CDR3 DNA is TGTGCCAGCAGCTCGTCAACAGGGACCTATAATTCACCCCTCCACTTT. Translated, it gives CASSSSTGTYNSPLHF.